The present TCR beta chain was sequenced within a study of blood T cells in healthy people across ages. Study outcomes and limitations: There was no known CMV status for donors, so expanded clonotype changes were possibly confounded.

The CDR3 runs to 16 residues. A J-beta primer mix and a sample-barcoded 5' primer were used in a second PCR of about 7 to 11 cycles. One entry per CDR3 protein, called by TCRdb with MiXCR from the 5' RACE reads. The profile shows around 1.1 million distinct CDR3 sequences, 35% to 40% of them singletons. Points on this clonotype: Its specificity is not known.

This TCR came from a man between 18 and 29 years old in good health. What was sequenced was blood. The gene calls are TRBV21-1 and TRBJ2-3. TRBV21-1 is classified as a pseudogene. The CDR3 region is CASSKVGRHRWDTQYF. CDR3 in DNA: TGTGCCAGCAGCAAAGTCGGTCGCCATAGGTGGGATACGCAGTATTTT.